This T cell receptor beta chain was profiled in a study of blood T cell repertoires in COVID-19. In the study overall: Sources were T cells, B-cell-depleted T cells, or PBMCs; the material itself was cDNA or gDNA.

The CDR3 contains 13 residues. Per germline, CDR1 LGHNA and CDR2 YNFKEQ. In regard to this clone: One junction end disagrees with the germline gene, perhaps due to a read error.

Sequenced by immunoSEQ multiplex PCR; TCRdb stores in-frame clones only, minus some. The top ten hold around 1.1% of the sample, which has around 290,000 clones, about nine tenths seen once. The sequence was obtained from a woman aged 25 to 39 who had recovered from COVID-19. The sequencing input was PBMCs or T cells enriched from blood (not recorded which). The gene calls are TRBV4-2 and TRBJ2-6; 10 bases match TRBD1. The CDR3 protein is CASSQNRDRGFIF. DNA for the CDR3: TGTGCCAGCAGCCAGAACCGGGACAGGGGTTTTATATTC.